This TCR beta chain derives from a study of cytomegalovirus exposure and HLA in healthy donors. Study information: An early release of data contained approximately 80 million unique TCRs, which came from HLA-typed donors.

Vbeta (60) and Jbeta (13) primers were used in the PCR. The protocol was immunoSEQ multiplex PCR, while the TCRdb copy is restricted to in-frame clones and leaves out a portion. Of some 110,000 clones listed, over 70% are singletons. The junction had 10 bases not matched to a gene; V was cut back by 0 bases and J by 4 bases. This CDR3 is built from 17 residues. Germline V gene sequence: CDR1 MDHEN, CDR2 SYDVKM. The chain uses TRBV28 and TRBJ2-5, with 8 bases fitting TRBD2. The receptor's source is a woman aged 50 to 60 in good health and CMV-seropositive. Sequencing was performed on PBMCs. CDR3 coding DNA: TGTGCCAGCAGTTTATGGGGCAGCGGGAGCGGAGGAGAGACCCAGTACTTC. It yields the protein CASSLWGSGSGGETQYF.